The next 18 T cell receptor beta chains were all read from a single sample in a study of cytomegalovirus exposure and HLA in healthy donors. The primer mix had 60 Vbeta and 13 Jbeta primers. Here immunoSEQ multiplex PCR was the method, and the copy in TCRdb shows in-frame clones only, minus some. The profile shows 150,000 to 200,000 clones, 72% of them singletons. Sequenced sample: PBMCs. The receptors were sampled from a human donor in good health.

The V and J genes are TRBV2 and TRBJ1-5; D is unresolved. In germline, CDR1 is SNHLY, CDR2 FYNNEI. The CDR3 consists of 14 residues. V was trimmed by 3 bases and J by 0 bases, leaving 6 bases between them. The CDR3 bases are TGTGCCAGCAGTGACGGTTATAGCAATCAGCCCCAGCATTTT. It yields the protein CASSDGYSNQPQHF.

This chain uses TRBV19 with TRBJ1-2; TRBD1 matches at 7 bases. CDR3 size: 16 residues. V was clipped by 5 bases and J by 4 bases; unmatched bases: 13. Germline V gene data show CDR1 as LNHDA and CDR2 as SQIVND (reference sequence). The CDR3: CASSRTGELNPYGYTF. In DNA, the CDR3 is TGTGCCAGTAGTCGTACAGGGGAACTAAACCCCTATGGCTACACCTTC.

V and J are TRBV6-5 and TRBJ1-2; D is possibly TRBD1 (6 bases). Trimming took 0 bases from V and 13 from J, leaving 15 bases between them. Germline loops: CDR1 MNHEY, CDR2 SVGAGI. This CDR3 region has 13 residues. The DNA of the CDR3 is TGTGCCAGCAGTTACTCGTCCGAGAGGGGGTGCACCTTC. Translating it yields CASSYSSERGCTF.

This clone has a handful of counts. The chain is built from TRBV7-2 and TRBJ1-5; D remains ambiguous. The CDR3 has 14 amino acids. Deletions cut 2 bases from V and 1 base from J, with 6 bases between. Germline values: CDR1 SGHTA, CDR2 FQGNSA. For the CDR3, the DNA is TGTGCCAGCAGCTTACGGGGAAGCAATCAGCCCCAGCATTTT. It yields the protein CASSLRGSNQPQHF.

The chain joins TRBV30 to TRBJ2-5, with TRBD1 as a possible D gene (6 bases). V was trimmed by 5 bases and J by 8 bases, leaving 12 bases between them. In germline, CDR1 is GTSNPN, CDR2 SVGIG (reference sequence). CDR3 size: 11 residues. As DNA, the CDR3 is TGTGCCTGGGGAATACAGGGAACCCAGTACTTC. Its protein product is CAWGIQGTQYF. Together with reference TRBV30 and TRBJ2-5, the CDR3 gives the full variable domain: SQTIHQWPATLVQPVGSPLSLECTVEGTSNPNLYWYRQAAGRGLQLLFYSVGIGQISSEVPQNLSASRPQDRQFILSSKKLLLSDSGFYLCAWGIQGTQYFGPGTRLLVL.

This rearrangement joins TRBV29-1 to TRBJ2-7; 7 positions agree with TRBD2. The V and J ends lost 4 bases and 3 bases, in that order; junction bases with no gene match: 6. This CDR3 is 13 amino acids long. The germline CDR1 and CDR2 sequences are SQVTM and ANQGSEA. CDR3 bases: TGCAGCGTTGGGGGCGGGGGAGGCTACGAGCAGTACTTC. It translates to CSVGGGGGYEQYF.

This chain joins TRBV4-1 and TRBJ2-5; TRBD2 agrees at 13 bases. With V trimmed by 4 bases and J by 5 bases, 7 bases remained unmatched. The CDR3 sequence is 16 residues long. CDR1 and CDR2 (germline): MGHRA, YSYEKL. Written as DNA, the CDR3 is TGCGCCAGCAGCCCACTAGCGGGGGGGCCGAGGGAGACCCAGTACTTC. As protein: CASSPLAGGPRETQYF.

J is TRBJ1-1 and V is TRBV7-9; D call uncertain. The CDR3 is 13 residues long. Germline V gene sequence: CDR1 SEHNR, CDR2 FQNEAQ (reference sequence). The V end was cut by 0 bases, the J end by 1 base, with 3 bases between. CDR3: CASSLARNTEAFF. Written as DNA, the CDR3 is TGTGCCAGCAGCTTAGCCAGGAACACTGAAGCTTTCTTT.

This clone appeared once. V is TRBV30 and J is TRBJ1-1; D is unresolved. From germline, CDR1 is GTSNPN and CDR2 SVGIG (reference sequence). The CDR3 contains 14 residues. V shed 3 bases and J shed 3 bases, with 14 bases lying between them. The CDR3 nucleotides read TGTGCCTGGAGGACGGGAATTCAGGACACTGAAGCTTTCTTT. Translated, it gives CAWRTGIQDTEAFF. Full variable domain (remainder filled in from reference TRBV30 and TRBJ1-1): SQTIHQWPATLVQPVGSPLSLECTVEGTSNPNLYWYRQAAGRGLQLLFYSVGIGQISSEVPQNLSASRPQDRQFILSSKKLLLSDSGFYLCAWRTGIQDTEAFFGQGTRLTVV.

About this clone: The same CDR3 can be traced to other DNA sequences in this sample. The CDR3 is CASSFTGGNTGELFF. In DNA form, the CDR3 reads TGCGCCAGCAGCTTTACAGGGGGCAACACCGGGGAGCTGTTTTTT. V gene TRBV5-1 combines with J gene TRBJ2-2; 9 nucleotides agree with TRBD1. Trimming at V came to 2 bases and at J to 2 bases, leaving 1 base not matched to a gene. The CDR3 loop spans 15 amino acids. Germline CDR1 and CDR2: SGHRS and YFSETQ.

The chain couples TRBV2 to TRBJ2-7, with 13 bases aligning to TRBD2. Unmatched junction bases numbered 6, after V lost 7 bases and J lost 9 bases. This CDR3 comprises 13 residues. From germline, CDR1 is SNHLY and CDR2 FYNNEI. The CDR3 sequence is CASTGTSGAPQYF. The DNA of the CDR3 is TGTGCCAGCACCGGGACTAGCGGGGCCCCGCAGTACTTC.

The CDR3 bases are TGTGCCTGGAGTGGACAGGGAGGGAACACTGAAGCTTTCTTT. Translated, it gives CAWSGQGGNTEAFF. The V and J genes are TRBV30 and TRBJ1-1; TRBD1 aligns across 7 bases. The germline gives CDR1 GTSNPN, CDR2 SVGIG (reference sequence). This CDR3 has 14 amino acids. V lost 1 base and J lost 1; bases outside the gene matches: 3.

This clone was seen only a few times. The rearrangement joins TRBV10-2 to TRBJ2-5, with D possibly being TRBD2 (6 bases). V was trimmed by 0 bases and J by 4 bases, leaving 9 bases between them. This CDR3 contains 14 residues. Germline V gene data show CDR1 as WSHSY and CDR2 as SAAADI. CDR3 sequence: CASSESGGAETQYF. The CDR3 DNA follows: TGCGCCAGCAGTGAGTCGGGAGGTGCAGAGACCCAGTACTTC.

J is TRBJ1-1 and V is TRBV7-9; a weak D match, TRBD1 (6 bases). V dropped 2 bases and J dropped 8 bases, with 15 bases sitting between them. The germline CDR1 and CDR2 sequences are SEHNR and FQNEAQ (reference sequence). This CDR3 contains 14 residues. The CDR3 DNA sequence: TGTGCCAGCAGCTTAATGTTCGCCGGGACAGAAGCTTTCTTT. Encoded protein: CASSLMFAGTEAFF. Full variable domain (remainder filled in from reference TRBV7-9 and TRBJ1-1): DTGVSQNPRHKITKRGQNVTFRCDPISEHNRLYWYRQTLGQGPEFLTYFQNEAQLEKSRLLSDRFSAERPKGSFSTLEIQRTEQGDSAMYLCASSLMFAGTEAFFGQGTRLTVV.

The chain recombines TRBV7-2 with TRBJ1-4; 7 positions match TRBD1. V shed 1 base and J 5 bases; nucleotides not matched to a gene: 4. This CDR3 region has 15 residues. Germline-derived CDR1 and CDR2 are SGHTA and FQGNSA. The DNA for the CDR3 is TGTGCCAGCAGCTTAGTCCGGACAGGAAATGAAAAACTGTTTTTT. The encoded protein is CASSLVRTGNEKLFF.

This chain connects TRBV19 to TRBJ1-1; tentative D call: TRBD1 (6 bases). The CDR3 sequence is 14 residues long. V shed 5 bases and J shed 2 bases, with 12 bases lying between them. Looked up from germline, CDR1 is LNHDA and CDR2 is SQIVND (reference sequence). The CDR3 loop reads CASSEGGGNTEAFF. The CDR3 DNA sequence: TGTGCCAGTAGTGAGGGGGGGGGCAACACTGAAGCTTTCTTT.

This clone was recorded only once. The chain is built from TRBV7-3 and TRBJ2-2, with D perhaps matching TRBD2 (5 bases). Germline CDR1 and CDR2: SGHTA and FQGTGA. The V end lost 5 bases, the J end lost 1 base, and 14 bases lay between the germline ends. The CDR3 length is 16 residues. In DNA form, the CDR3 reads TGTGCCAGCAGCGAAAGCCCTAGCCTGAACACCGGGGAGCTGTTTTTT. Translation: CASSESPSLNTGELFF. Full variable domain (rest looked up from reference TRBV7-3 and TRBJ2-2): GAGVSQTPSNKVTEKGKYVELRCDPISGHTALYWYRQSLGQGPEFLIYFQGTGAADDSGLPNDRFFAVRPEGSVSTLKIQRTERGDSAVYLCASSESPSLNTGELFFGEGSRLTVL.

This sequence joins TRBV15 and TRBJ2-1, with 8 nucleotides matching TRBD1. The V and J ends lost 4 bases and 6 bases, in that order; junction bases with no gene match: 2. Germline V CDR1 and CDR2: LNHNV, YYDKDF (reference sequence). The CDR3 consists of 13 residues. In nucleotides, the CDR3 is TGTGCCACCAGCAAAGGGACAGGCAATGAGCAGTTCTTC. It is translated as CATSKGTGNEQFF. The full variable domain, its missing parts supplied by reference TRBV15 and TRBJ2-1, is DAMVIQNPRYQVTQFGKPVTLSCSQTLNHNVMYWYQQKSSQAPKLLFHYYDKDFNNEADTPDNFQSRRPNTSFCFLDIRSPGLGDTAMYLCATSKGTGNEQFFGPGTRLTVL.